Presented here are 9 T cell receptor beta chains from one specimen sequenced in a study of cytomegalovirus exposure and HLA in healthy donors. The PCR was carried out with 60 Vbeta primers and 13 Jbeta primers. The table came from immunoSEQ multiplex PCR; TCRdb's copy has only in-frame clones and leaves some out. The repertoire holds 100,000 or so clones, more than 75% seen once, with 3.5% to 4% in the top ten. Sequenced material: PBMCs. The receptors come from a woman in her forties or fifties in good health and CMV-seropositive.

The chain combines TRBV2 with TRBJ1-2; D is unclear. CDR1 SNHLY and CDR2 FYNNEI come from the germline V gene. V was trimmed by 1 base and J by 10 bases, leaving 16 bases between them. The CDR3 is 14 amino acids. The CDR3 region has the DNA TGTGCCAGCAGTGAAGTTGTGGCAGTCAATGCCTACACCTTC. It encodes CASSEVVAVNAYTF.

In its sample, this clone was seen many times. This chain joins TRBV6-6 and TRBJ2-1, with TRBD2 as a possible D gene (5 bases). The V end was cut by 5 bases, the J end by 9 bases, with 8 bases between. Germline V gene data show CDR1 as MNHNY and CDR2 as SVGAGI (reference sequence). The CDR3 contains 11 residues. The CDR3, as DNA: TGTGCCAGCAGTCCAAGCGGTGAGCAGTTCTTC. Protein sequence: CASSPSGEQFF.

CDR3 bases: TGTGCCAGCAGCCCGTCTCGACTAGCGGGGGCCGTCGGGCAGTACTTC. This codes for CASSPSRLAGAVGQYF. The V gene is TRBV7-8, the J gene TRBJ2-7; 12 bases agree with TRBD2. Losses at the gene ends were 5 bases for V and 9 bases for J; bases not matched to a gene: 14. The germline CDR1 and CDR2 sequences are SGHVS and FQNEAQ. The CDR3 loop spans 16 amino acids.

The V gene is TRBV27, the J gene TRBJ2-1; 8 nucleotides match TRBD1. This CDR3 comprises 16 residues. Losses at the gene ends were 3 bases for V and 4 bases for J; bases not matched to a gene: 8. Germline lookup yields CDR1 MNHEY and CDR2 SMNVEV (reference sequence). CDR3 protein: CASSFSAGGAYNEQFF. The CDR3 DNA follows: TGTGCCAGCAGTTTTTCCGCAGGGGGCGCGTACAATGAGCAGTTCTTC.

The V call is TRBV15, the J call TRBJ1-5; a weak D match, TRBD1 (5 bases). V lost 0 bases and J lost 5, with 8 bases in between. The CDR3 has 14 residues. Looked up from germline, CDR1 is LNHNV and CDR2 is YYDKDF (reference sequence). The CDR3 sequence is CATSRDGGDQPQHF. In DNA form, the CDR3 reads TGTGCCACCAGCAGAGATGGGGGGGATCAGCCCCAGCATTTT.

The rearrangement joins TRBV13 to TRBJ1-6; 8 bases are shared with TRBD1. The ends lost 4 bases at V and 0 bases at J; junction bases unmatched: 5. CDR3 length: 17 amino acids. Per germline, CDR1 PRHDT and CDR2 FYEKMQ (reference sequence). The CDR3 region has the DNA TGTGCCAGCAGCTCCCGACAGGGGAGCTCCTATAATTCACCCCTCCACTTT. It codes for CASSSRQGSSYNSPLHF.

A note on this clone: Germline and junction disagree at one end, which may indicate a read error. This chain joins TRBV7-9 and TRBJ2-3; TRBD2 matches at 9 bases. This CDR3 is 18 amino acids long. Germline V gene sequence: CDR1 SEHNR, CDR2 FQNEAQ (reference sequence). The DNA of the CDR3 is TGTTCCAGCAGCTTGGGTTCTCCGGGACTAGCAGTCGCTGGAGCGCAGTATTTT. Protein sequence: CSSSLGSPGLAVAGAQYF.

The gene calls are TRBV7-3 and TRBJ2-1, with 7 bases aligning to TRBD1. V was clipped by 5 bases and J by 10 bases; unmatched bases: 8. Germline V gene sequence: CDR1 SGHTA, CDR2 FQGTGA. The CDR3 is 13 residues long. The CDR3 bases are TGTGCCAGCAGCGTTCGACAGGGAAAAGAGCAGTTCTTC. Amino acids: CASSVRQGKEQFF.

The chain carries TRBV13 and TRBJ2-5; 10 bases align to TRBD2. Germline V gene sequence: CDR1 PRHDT, CDR2 FYEKMQ (reference sequence). CDR3 length equals 17 residues. Losses at the gene ends were 0 bases for V and 5 bases for J; bases not matched to a gene: 9. The CDR3 here is CASSLGESLAGVETQYF. Written as DNA, the CDR3 is TGTGCCAGCAGCTTAGGGGAGAGTCTAGCGGGAGTGGAGACCCAGTACTTC.